This is a list of T cell receptor beta chains from one sample in a study of OX40 agonist ivuxolimab in advanced cancers. TCRdb keeps only in-frame clones here, not all; method: immunoSEQ multiplex PCR. The top ten clones hold about 28% of a sample with fewer than 50,000 clones, approximately 91% of them seen once. Specimen: CD4+ or CD8+ T cells sorted from blood, collected in a trial of the OX40 agonist ivuxolimab. These receptors came from an adult with an advanced solid tumor such as melanoma, head and neck, liver or kidney cancer. CDR3s include the opening cysteine and the closing phenylalanine or tryptophan. A row's size may be missing; if present it is once, few, many or a size class.

size	V	J	CDR3
NA	TRBV6-1	TRBJ2-7	CASSLTGYSYEQYF
NA	TRBV6-5	TRBJ2-5	CASSYSPGGQETQYF
NA	TRBV6-5	TRBJ1-2	CASSSQGQGIYGYTF
NA	TRBV4-2	TRBJ1-4	CASSQGPASADEKLFF
NA	TRBV13	TRBJ2-7	CASSLRGRDEQYF
NA	TRBV19	TRBJ2-7	CASSLDRAGAAYEQYF
NA	TRBV11-3	TRBJ2-5	CASSLDSSGWETQYF
NA	TRBV28	TRBJ2-5	CASSFLAGGPEETQYF
NA	TRBV4-1	TRBJ2-7	CASSLRDSQYEQYF
NA	TRBV28	TRBJ2-5	CASSLSNVMGGRETQYF
NA	TRBV4-2	TRBJ2-1	CASSQPKTGGSYNEQFF
NA	TRBV7-3	TRBJ2-1	CASSPSRGVSGYGEQFF
NA	TRBV19	TRBJ2-1	CASSIVQGAKFF
NA	TRBV10-1	TRBJ2-7	CASSEGLAGNEQYF
NA	TRBV4-3	TRBJ1-1	CASSQVNRAFTEAFF
NA	TRBV7-2	TRBJ2-2	CASSSLAANTGELFF
NA	TRBV21-1	TRBJ2-5	CASSKEQQETQYF
NA	TRBV4-1	TRBJ2-7	CASSQEYRVTYEQYF
few	TRBV5-1	TRBJ2-7	CASSTYGQTYEQYF
NA	TRBV6-5	TRBJ1-1	CASSPYTKNTEAFF
NA	TRBV9	TRBJ2-3	CASSSPMSGQGKADTQYF
NA	TRBV7-9	TRBJ2-1	CASSGTSGRALSYEQFF
once	TRBV5-5	TRBJ2-1	CASSLRPGLAGVGGNEQFF
NA	TRBV4-2	TRBJ2-1	CASTSGLGGYNEQFF
NA	TRBV2	TRBJ1-2	CASSEHSDGYTF
NA	TRBV19	TRBJ2-6	CASSIVFGSSGANVLTF
once	TRBV29-1	TRBJ2-7	CSVVHDAYEQYF
NA	TRBV28	TRBJ1-5	CASSPRTGAYQPQHF
NA	TRBV7-2	TRBJ2-7	CASSFGGEQYF
NA	TRBV28	TRBJ2-1	CASQIAGGHNEQFF
NA	TRBV6-6	TRBJ2-7	CASKHRTYEQYF
NA	TRBV5-6	TRBJ2-1	CASSLAPGNEQFF
NA	TRBV6-4	TRBJ1-3	CASPVGGLSGNTIYF
NA	TRBV18	TRBJ1-1	CASSPPFGGVNTEAFF
once	TRBV28	TRBJ1-2	CASGRLSYGYTF
NA	TRBV15	TRBJ2-1	CATSRVGEQFF
NA	TRBV11-3	TRBJ2-1	CASSSEEPGSRQFF
few	TRBV2	TRBJ2-7	CASMSLAGDEQYF
NA	TRBV15	TRBJ1-5	CATSRDKASNQPQHF
NA	TRBV7-9	TRBJ1-5	CASRSGGNQPQHF
NA	TRBV30	TRBJ2-1	CAWGDLGNEQFF
once	TRBV19	TRBJ2-7	CASSGWLSEQYF
NA	TRBV19	TRBJ2-1	CASSDSAHNEQFF
NA	TRBV6-5	TRBJ1-4	CASSYRQGSEKLFF
NA	TRBV29-1	TRBJ1-2	CSVEEAGPYYGYTF